Each of the 13 T cell receptor beta chains below was sequenced from the same sample in a study of blood T cells in healthy people across ages. The second PCR ran roughly 6 to 11 cycles with a sample-barcoded 5' primer and J-beta primers. TCRdb re-called the 5' RACE reads through MiXCR, storing one row per CDR3 protein. The data show 1,800,000 or so distinct CDR3 sequences, with 30% to 40% seen just once and 20% to 25% held by the top ten. The sequenced material came from blood. The receptors originated from a human donor in good health.

CDR3 residues: CSARSPLYGGLNNEQYF. For the CDR3, the DNA is TGCAGTGCTAGATCCCCCTTGTACGGCGGGCTAAACAATGAGCAGTACTTC. This chain links TRBV20-1 with TRBJ2-1; tentative D call: TRBD2 (5 bases). The tail of the sequence fits TRBJ2-7 better, so the J call may be wrong. The CDR3 is 17 amino acids. CDR1 is DFQATT and CDR2 is SNEGSKA in the germline V gene (reference sequence).

This clonotype was counted a few times. The V gene is TRBV7-3, the J gene TRBJ1-2; D ambiguous. Germline lookup yields CDR1 SGHTA and CDR2 FQGTGA. The V end was cut by 2 bases, the J end by 8 bases, with 27 bases between. This CDR3 spans 18 amino acids. CDR3 sequence (DNA): TGTGCCAGCAGCTTATGGGCAGACGTTACCGTTTCAAGCTACGGCTACACCTTC. Translated, it gives CASSLWADVTVSSYGYTF.

This clonotype was seen only a few times. This chain links TRBV2 with TRBJ2-7; tentative D call: TRBD1 (6 bases). Looked up from germline, CDR1 is SNHLY and CDR2 is FYNNEI. V gave up 6 bases and J gave up 2 bases, with 20 bases separating them. CDR3 length: 16 residues. In DNA, the CDR3 is TGTGCCAGCAGCTACCCTGAGGACAGAGTCACCTACGAGCAGTACTTC. Its protein product is CASSYPEDRVTYEQYF.

The chain joins TRBV7-2 to TRBJ2-7; D possibly corresponds to TRBD1 (5 bases). Germline loops: CDR1 SGHTA, CDR2 FQGNSA. This CDR3 comprises 14 residues. Trimming stripped 5 bases from V and 3 bases from J, with 14 bases between. CDR3 DNA: TGTGCCAGCAGCCCCCTGGGCAGGGTCTACGAGCAGTACTTC. It encodes CASSPLGRVYEQYF.

This clonotype was observed a few times. The chain uses TRBV9 and TRBJ2-1; 10 bases are shared with TRBD1. This CDR3 has 17 residues. The germline CDR1 and CDR2 sequences are SGDLS and YYNGEE. Losses at the gene ends were 0 bases for V and 1 base for J; bases not matched to a gene: 4. For the CDR3, the DNA is TGTGCCAGCAGCGTAGAAAGGACAGGGGGTTCCTACAATGAGCAGTTCTTC. Its translation: CASSVERTGGSYNEQFF.

Worth noting for this clonotype: A much larger clone sits a single nucleotide away, making a read error possible. The genes are TRBV10-3 and TRBJ2-7, with a tentative D call TRBD2 (5 bases). Between the trimmed V and J ends, which lost 6 bases and 3 bases, there was a span of 15 bases. The CDR3 totals 14 residues. CDR1 is ENHRY, CDR2 SYGVKD, per germline. CDR3 in DNA: TGTGCCATCAGACCTCTACTAGGTTGCTACGAGCAGTACTTC. Its protein product is CAIRPLLGCYEQYF.

This clonotype showed up just a few times. This rearrangement joins TRBV4-3 to TRBJ1-2; 7 bases are shared with TRBD1. Germline assignment: CDR1 LGHNA and CDR2 YSLEER. The trim removed 3 bases at V and 6 bases at J, leaving 13 bases unmatched. This CDR3 has 16 residues. CDR3: CASSHTSTGFADGYTF. The CDR3 bases are TGCGCCAGCAGCCATACTTCGACAGGGTTCGCTGATGGCTACACCTTC.

The chain has TRBV28 and TRBJ2-6; no definite D call. The CDR3 length is 19 residues. The germline V gene encodes CDR1 MDHEN and CDR2 SYDVKM. The V end lost 2 bases, the J end lost 1 base, and 18 bases lay between the germline ends. The CDR3 here is CASSLNRGRVGSGANVLTF. The CDR3 coding sequence is TGTGCCAGCAGTTTAAACAGAGGAAGAGTGGGATCTGGGGCCAACGTCCTGACTTTC.

In its sample, this clonotype was seen a few times. This chain uses TRBV7-2 with TRBJ1-2; a possible D gene is TRBD1 (6 bases). The CDR3 is 14 residues long. CDR1 and CDR2 from the germline V gene are SGHTA and FQGNSA. V was cut by 3 bases and J by 1 base, with 9 bases left in between. The DNA for the CDR3 is TGTGCCAGCAGCTTCCAGGGGATTAACTATGGCTACACCTTC. Its translation: CASSFQGINYGYTF.

The gene calls are TRBV10-3 and TRBJ1-1; 8 bases agree with TRBD1. After removal of 4 bases from V and 3 bases from J, the junction contained 7 bases not matched to a gene. The CDR3 loop spans 15 amino acids. From germline, CDR1 is ENHRY and CDR2 SYGVKD. CDR3 sequence reads: CAISAGTGRDTEAFF. Written as DNA, the CDR3 is TGTGCCATCAGTGCAGGGACAGGAAGGGACACTGAAGCTTTCTTT.

The chain links TRBV5-1 to TRBJ2-1; D is perhaps TRBD1 (5 bases). The CDR3 totals 16 residues. The germline V gene has CDR1 SGHRS and CDR2 YFSETQ. Trimming left V 4 bases short and J 8 bases short, with 22 bases between. CDR3: CASSTYRGEIVDEQFF. The CDR3 region has the DNA TGCGCCAGCAGCACCTATAGGGGCGAGATTGTCGATGAGCAGTTCTTC.

This sequence joins TRBV7-8 and TRBJ2-2; no clear D. The CDR3 contains 13 residues. CDR1 and CDR2 (germline): SGHVS, FQNEAQ. Deletions cut 4 bases from V and 9 bases from J, with 12 bases between. The CDR3 nucleotides read TGTGCCAGCAGCTCCCATGGGGATTGGGAGCTGTTTTTT. This gives the protein CASSSHGDWELFF.

This clonotype was recorded once. This may arise from a read error, as a much more abundant clone is one base away. The chain couples TRBV29-1 to TRBJ2-3; D is possibly TRBD1 or TRBD2 (5 bases each). Germline V gives CDR1 SQVTM, CDR2 ANQGSEA. This CDR3 has 19 residues. The CDR3 is CSVEDLRIRGRLTTDAQYF. CDR3 in DNA: TGCAGCGTTGAAGATCTCCGGATACGAGGGAGATTGACGACAGATGCGCAGTATTTT.